This T cell receptor beta chain was retrieved from a study of blood T cell repertoires in COVID-19. Study details: The study drew acute and convalescent COVID-19 samples from the United States, Italy and Spain. T cells, B-cell-depleted T cells, or PBMCs supplied cDNA or gDNA.

Per the original data handling: The assay estimated nucleated cells by amplifying reference gene primers. Profiling relied on immunoSEQ multiplex PCR, and the TCRdb table lists in-frame clones only, not all of them. V and J calls plus clone size are reproduced from that table; the DNA served to infer D and trimming. The sample consists of some 220,000 clones, around 83% of them appearing once. The sequenced sample consisted of peripheral blood. The TCR sequence derives from a woman in her seventies with COVID-19, enrolled during active disease.

The CDR3 DNA sequence: TGTGCCAGCGGAGTTTACGTCGAGCAGTACTTC. Protein product: CASGVYVEQYF. This chain joins TRBV7-2 and TRBJ2-7; D is uncertain. The CDR3 loop spans 11 amino acids. Germline CDR1 and CDR2: SGHTA and FQGNSA. Trimming cost V 8 bases and J 6 bases, with 11 bases left between them.